This TCR beta chain was profiled in a study of patients and donors after allogeneic stem cell transplantation. The CDR3 sequence is 12 residues long. V gave up 5 bases and J gave up 4 bases, with 7 bases separating them. The germline V gene encodes CDR1 KGHDR and CDR2 SFDVKD. This clonotype has a count of ten or more. TCRdb reanalysed the RT-PCR reads using MiXCR and keeps one entry per CDR3 protein. This table holds about a million distinct CDR3 sequences, under 20% found once. This sequence was found in a human donor who was either an allogeneic HSCT recipient or a stem cell or donor lymphocyte infusion donor (not recorded which). It is not recorded whose cells these are; they may come from a transplant donor. Input material: blood, either unsorted or a sorted T cell fraction (not recorded which). The rearrangement joins TRBV24-1 to TRBJ2-5; maybe TRBD2 (6 bases). CDR3 residues: CATSGGGETQYF. CDR3 DNA sequence: TGTGCCACCAGTGGGGGAGGAGAGACCCAGTACTTC.